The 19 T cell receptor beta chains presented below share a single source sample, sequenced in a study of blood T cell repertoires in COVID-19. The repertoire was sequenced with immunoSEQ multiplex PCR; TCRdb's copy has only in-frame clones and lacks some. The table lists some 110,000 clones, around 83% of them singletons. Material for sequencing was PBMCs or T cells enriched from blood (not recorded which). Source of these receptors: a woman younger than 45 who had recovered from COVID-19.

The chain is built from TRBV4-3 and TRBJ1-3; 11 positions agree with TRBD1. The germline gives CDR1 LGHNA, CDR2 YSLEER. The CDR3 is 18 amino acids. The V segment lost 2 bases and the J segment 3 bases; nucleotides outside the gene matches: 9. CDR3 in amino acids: CASSQNEGTGGFGNTIYF. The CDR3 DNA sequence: TGCGCCAGCAGCCAAAATGAGGGGACAGGGGGATTTGGAAACACCATATATTTT.

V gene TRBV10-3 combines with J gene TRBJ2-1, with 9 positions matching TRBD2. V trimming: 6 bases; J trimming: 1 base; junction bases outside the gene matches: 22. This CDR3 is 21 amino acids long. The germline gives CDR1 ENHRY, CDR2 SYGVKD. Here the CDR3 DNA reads TGTGCCATCAGCTTCCCCAGGGGAGCGGGAGGTAGGGAGGGGTCCTACAATGAGCAGTTCTTC. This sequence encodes CAISFPRGAGGREGSYNEQFF.

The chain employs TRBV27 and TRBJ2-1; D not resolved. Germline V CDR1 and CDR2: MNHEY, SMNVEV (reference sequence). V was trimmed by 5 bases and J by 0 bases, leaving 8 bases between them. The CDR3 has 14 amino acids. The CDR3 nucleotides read TGTGCCAGCAGTCGAGGAAGCTCCTACAATGAGCAGTTCTTC. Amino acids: CASSRGSSYNEQFF.

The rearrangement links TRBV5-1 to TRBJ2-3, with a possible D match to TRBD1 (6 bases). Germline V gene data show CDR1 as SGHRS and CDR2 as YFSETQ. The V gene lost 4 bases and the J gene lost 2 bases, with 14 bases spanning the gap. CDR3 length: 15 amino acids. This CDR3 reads CASSRIGGPTDTQYF. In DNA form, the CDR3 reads TGCGCCAGCAGCCGAATTGGGGGCCCCACAGATACGCAGTATTTT. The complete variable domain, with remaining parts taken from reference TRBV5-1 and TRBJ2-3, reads KAGVTQTPRYLIKTRGQQVTLSCSPISGHRSVSWYQQTPGQGLQFLFEYFSETQRNKGNFPGRFSGRQFSNSRSEMNVSTLELGDSALYLCASSRIGGPTDTQYFGPGTRLTVL.

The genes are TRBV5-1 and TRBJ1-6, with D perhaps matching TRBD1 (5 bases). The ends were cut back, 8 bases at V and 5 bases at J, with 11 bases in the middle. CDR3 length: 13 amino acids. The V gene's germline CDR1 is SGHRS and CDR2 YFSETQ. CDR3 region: CASSTDDNSPLHF. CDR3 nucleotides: TGCGCCAGTTCGACAGATGATAATTCACCCCTCCACTTT. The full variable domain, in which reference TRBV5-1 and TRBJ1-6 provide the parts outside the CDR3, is KAGVTQTPRYLIKTRGQQVTLSCSPISGHRSVSWYQQTPGQGLQFLFEYFSETQRNKGNFPGRFSGRQFSNSRSEMNVSTLELGDSALYLCASSTDDNSPLHFGNGTRLTVT.

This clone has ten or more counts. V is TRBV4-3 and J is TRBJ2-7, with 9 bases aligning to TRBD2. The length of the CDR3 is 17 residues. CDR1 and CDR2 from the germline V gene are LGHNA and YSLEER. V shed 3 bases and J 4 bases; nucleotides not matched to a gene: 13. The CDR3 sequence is CASSQLIPAGGFYEQYF. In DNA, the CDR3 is TGCGCCAGCAGCCAGCTCATCCCTGCGGGAGGGTTTTACGAGCAGTACTTC.

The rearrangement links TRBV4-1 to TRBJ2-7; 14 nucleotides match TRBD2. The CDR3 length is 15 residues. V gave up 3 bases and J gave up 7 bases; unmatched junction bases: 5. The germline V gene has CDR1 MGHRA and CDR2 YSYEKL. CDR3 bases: TGCGCCAGCAGCCAGCGACTAGCGGGAGGGCCGGAGCAGTACTTC. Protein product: CASSQRLAGGPEQYF.

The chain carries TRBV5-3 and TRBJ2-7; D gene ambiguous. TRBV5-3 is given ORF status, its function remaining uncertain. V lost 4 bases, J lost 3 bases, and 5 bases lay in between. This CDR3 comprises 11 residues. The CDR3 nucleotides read TGTGCCAGAAGCCTCCTCTACGAGCAGTACTTC. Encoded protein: CARSLLYEQYF.

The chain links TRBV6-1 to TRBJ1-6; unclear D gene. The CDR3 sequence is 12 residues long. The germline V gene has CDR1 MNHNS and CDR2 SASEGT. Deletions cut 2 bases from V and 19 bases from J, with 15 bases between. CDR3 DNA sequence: TGTGCCAGCAGTGAATTGCGGGTGGCAGTTCACTTT. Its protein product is CASSELRVAVHF.

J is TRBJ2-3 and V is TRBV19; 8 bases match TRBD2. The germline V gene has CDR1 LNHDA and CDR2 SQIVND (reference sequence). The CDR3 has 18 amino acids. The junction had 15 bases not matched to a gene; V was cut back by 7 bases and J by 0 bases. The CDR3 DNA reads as TGTGCCAGTACCCCGAGTTGGGCGGGAGGCCGGAGCACAGATACGCAGTATTTT. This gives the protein CASTPSWAGGRSTDTQYF.

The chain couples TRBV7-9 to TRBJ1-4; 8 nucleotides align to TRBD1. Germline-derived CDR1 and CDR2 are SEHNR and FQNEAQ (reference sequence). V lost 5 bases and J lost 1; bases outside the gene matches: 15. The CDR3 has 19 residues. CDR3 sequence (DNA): TGTGCCAGCAGCCCTGGAGACAGGGGCTCTTGGGTAACTAATGAAAAACTGTTTTTT. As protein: CASSPGDRGSWVTNEKLFF.

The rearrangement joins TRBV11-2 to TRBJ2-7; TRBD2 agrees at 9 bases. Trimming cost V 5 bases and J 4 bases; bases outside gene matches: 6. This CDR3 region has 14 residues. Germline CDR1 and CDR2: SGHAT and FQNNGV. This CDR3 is CASSARLAEYEQYF. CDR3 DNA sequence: TGTGCCAGCAGCGCCCGACTAGCGGAATACGAGCAGTACTTC.

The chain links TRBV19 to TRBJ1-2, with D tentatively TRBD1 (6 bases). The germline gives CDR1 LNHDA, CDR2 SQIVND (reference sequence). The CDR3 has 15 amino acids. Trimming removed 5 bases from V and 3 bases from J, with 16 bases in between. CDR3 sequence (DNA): TGTGCCAGTAGTTTACACCTCCAGGGGCACTATGGCTACACCTTC. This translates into CASSLHLQGHYGYTF.

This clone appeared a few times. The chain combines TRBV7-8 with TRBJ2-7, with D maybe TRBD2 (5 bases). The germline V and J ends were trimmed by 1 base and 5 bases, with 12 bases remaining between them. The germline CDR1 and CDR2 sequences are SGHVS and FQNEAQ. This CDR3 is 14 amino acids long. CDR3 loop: CASSLGGRPDEQYF. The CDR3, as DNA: TGTGCCAGCAGCTTAGGAGGGAGACCTGACGAGCAGTACTTC. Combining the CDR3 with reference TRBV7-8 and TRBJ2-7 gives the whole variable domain GAGVSQSPRYKVAKRGQDVALRCDPISGHVSLFWYQQALGQGPEFLTYFQNEAQLDKSGLPSDRFFAERPEGSVSTLKIQRTQQEDSAVYLCASSLGGRPDEQYFGPGTRLTVT.

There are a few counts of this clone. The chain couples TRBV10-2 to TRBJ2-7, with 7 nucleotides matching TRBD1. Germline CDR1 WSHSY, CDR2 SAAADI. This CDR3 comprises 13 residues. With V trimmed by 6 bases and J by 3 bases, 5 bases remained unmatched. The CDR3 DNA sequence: TGCGCCAGCAGAAATCCAGGGGGCTACGAGCAGTACTTC. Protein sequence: CASRNPGGYEQYF.

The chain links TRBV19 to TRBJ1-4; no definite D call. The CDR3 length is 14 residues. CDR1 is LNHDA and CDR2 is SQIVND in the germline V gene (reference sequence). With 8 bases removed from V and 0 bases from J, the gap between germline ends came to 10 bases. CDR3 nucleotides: TGTGCCAGTCAAACGGGAGCAACTAATGAAAAACTGTTTTTT. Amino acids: CASQTGATNEKLFF.

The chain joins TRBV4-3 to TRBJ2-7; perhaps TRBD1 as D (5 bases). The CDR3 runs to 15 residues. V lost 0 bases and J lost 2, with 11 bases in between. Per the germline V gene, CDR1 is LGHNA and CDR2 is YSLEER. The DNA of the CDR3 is TGCGCCAGCAGCCAAGAGGCAGGGAACCCCTACGAGCAGTACTTC. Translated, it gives CASSQEAGNPYEQYF.

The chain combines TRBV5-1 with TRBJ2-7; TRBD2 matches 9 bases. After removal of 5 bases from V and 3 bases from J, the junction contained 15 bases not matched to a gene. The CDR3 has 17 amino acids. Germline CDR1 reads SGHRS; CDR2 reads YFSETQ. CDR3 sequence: CASSRSTLGAGGYEQYF. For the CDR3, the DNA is TGCGCCAGCAGTCGATCAACTCTGGGAGCGGGAGGCTACGAGCAGTACTTC.

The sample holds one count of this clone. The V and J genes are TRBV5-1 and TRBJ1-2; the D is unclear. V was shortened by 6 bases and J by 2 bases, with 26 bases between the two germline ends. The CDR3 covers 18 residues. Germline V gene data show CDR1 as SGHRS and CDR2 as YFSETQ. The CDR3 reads CASKKTPGPEGFNYGYTF. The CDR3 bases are TGCGCCAGCAAAAAAACCCCAGGTCCCGAGGGATTCAACTATGGCTACACCTTC.